The 27 T cell receptor beta chains below all came from one sample that was sequenced in a study of T cells expressing NK-cell markers. Reanalyzing the 5' RACE reads, TCRdb keeps one entry per CDR3 protein, without DNA. The sample spans around 550,000 distinct CDR3 sequences; the ten largest clones claim approximately 3.6%. The specimen was blood T cells: a sorted CD56 or NKG2C T cell subset, CD4+ or CD8+ T cells, or bulk PBMC T cells (not recorded which). The receptors were sampled from a man between 18 and 29 years old in good health.

V and J are TRBV4-1 and TRBJ1-1. The CDR3 sequence is 16 residues long. The V gene's germline CDR1 is MGHRA and CDR2 YSYEKL. CDR3 sequence: CASSQASGRAGTEAFF.

This chain connects TRBV20-1 to TRBJ2-7; the D call of TRBD1 rests on TCRdb alone, since no DNA is present to check it. The CDR3 spans 12 residues. CDR1 is DFQATT, CDR2 SNEGSKA, per germline (reference sequence). The CDR3: CSGKGTVYEQYF.

This chain joins TRBV10-3 and TRBJ2-1. Germline V lookup: CDR1 ENHRY, CDR2 SYGVKD. CDR3 length: 15 residues. The chain's CDR3 is CAISTPRVGNNEQFF.

V usage is TRBV29-1 and J usage is TRBJ2-1; TCRdb's D gene call, TRBD2, goes unchecked for lack of DNA. The CDR3 length is 15 residues. Germline V gene data show CDR1 as SQVTM and CDR2 as ANQGSEA. This CDR3 is CSVEPRLAEYNEQFF.

This chain joins TRBV7-2 and TRBJ2-7. The CDR3 spans 12 residues. Germline V gene lookup returns CDR1 SGHTA and CDR2 FQGNSA. The CDR3 sequence is CASSPFSYEQYF.

CDR3: CASSLRSWGAGLTF. V usage is TRBV27 and J usage is TRBJ2-6; TCRdb proposes TRBD1, but this gene call is untestable without DNA. The CDR3 consists of 14 residues. The germline CDR1 and CDR2 sequences are MNHEY and SMNVEV (reference sequence).

This chain connects TRBV10-3 to TRBJ2-3; TCRdb's D call, TRBD2, is unchecked because there is no DNA. This CDR3 comprises 17 residues. Germline V CDR1 and CDR2: ENHRY, SYGVKD. CDR3 sequence: CAITGTSGSVQADTQYF.

The chain recombines TRBV12-3 or TRBV12-4 with TRBJ1-3; TCRdb outputs TRBD1, but without DNA this stays unchecked. The CDR3 has 16 residues. This CDR3 is CASSPLTGLSGNTIYF.

The V and J genes are TRBV11-2 and TRBJ2-2; no DNA is available, so the TRBD2 call from TCRdb remains unchecked. The CDR3 is made up of 16 amino acids. Per germline, CDR1 SGHAT and CDR2 FQNNGV. This CDR3 reads CASLGLAAPNTGELFF.

The rearrangement uses TRBV20-1 and TRBJ2-1; TCRdb selects TRBD2, and the lack of DNA leaves this call unchecked. The CDR3 extends over 17 amino acids. The V gene's germline CDR1 is DFQATT and CDR2 SNEGSKA (reference sequence). Here the CDR3 reads CSARRLGTISSYNEQFF.

The chain couples TRBV11-2 to TRBJ2-2; the D gene TCRdb calls, TRBD2, cannot be checked with no DNA. The germline CDR1 and CDR2 sequences are SGHAT and FQNNGV. CDR3 size: 17 residues. The chain's CDR3 is CASSPRLAGVYTGELFF.

The chain joins TRBV27 to TRBJ1-1. CDR1 and CDR2 from the germline V gene are MNHEY and SMNVEV (reference sequence). The CDR3 is 13 amino acids. CDR3 region: CASRTYRDTEAFF.

V and J are TRBV7-7 and TRBJ2-5; the TRBD2 assignment by TCRdb is unverifiable without DNA. There are 17 residues in the CDR3. Germline loops: CDR1 SSHAT, CDR2 FNYEAQ (reference sequence). This CDR3 is CASSLQTSGRAGETQYF.

The CDR3 sequence: CASSQVDRYNQPQHF. The chain joins TRBV4-1 to TRBJ1-5. The V gene's germline CDR1 is MGHRA and CDR2 YSYEKL. The CDR3 covers 15 residues.

The rearrangement links TRBV28 to TRBJ1-4; without DNA, the TCRdb call of TRBD1 cannot be checked. The germline V gene has CDR1 MDHEN and CDR2 SYDVKM. This CDR3 is built from 15 residues. CDR3 amino acids: CASSPPRETNEKLFF.

The J gene is TRBJ2-2, the V gene TRBV5-1. This CDR3 has 14 amino acids. Germline values: CDR1 SGHRS, CDR2 YFSETQ. The CDR3 is CASSLGSITGELFF.

This sequence joins TRBV12-3 or TRBV12-4 and TRBJ1-1; TCRdb names TRBD1, which stays unverified in the absence of DNA. The CDR3 covers 14 residues. The CDR3: CASGRGSRDTEAFF.

The V gene is TRBV4-3, the J gene TRBJ2-3; the D gene TCRdb calls, TRBD2, cannot be checked with no DNA. CDR3 size: 15 residues. Germline assignment: CDR1 LGHNA and CDR2 YSLEER. The CDR3 sequence: CASSQDGGSTDTQYF.

The chain uses TRBV15 and TRBJ2-4; the D call from TCRdb, TRBD2, cannot be confirmed without DNA. The CDR3 is 16 residues long. Per germline, CDR1 LNHNV and CDR2 YYDKDF (reference sequence). CDR3 sequence reads: CATSRGTSAHGNIQYF.

The chain is built from TRBV6-1 and TRBJ2-5; TCRdb returns TRBD1, unconfirmable since there is no DNA. The CDR3 consists of 15 residues. In germline, CDR1 is MNHNS, CDR2 SASEGT. The CDR3 region is CASSVPGQDSGTQYF.

This chain connects TRBV29-1 to TRBJ2-3. The CDR3 contains 12 residues. Looked up from germline, CDR1 is SQVTM and CDR2 is ANQGSEA. The CDR3 protein is CSVGRTLDTQYF.

V usage is TRBV7-8 and J usage is TRBJ2-1; the TCRdb call, TRBD2, lacks DNA for checking. The germline CDR1 and CDR2 sequences are SGHVS and FQNEAQ. The CDR3 length is 17 residues. This CDR3 is CASSSETTNPSYNEQFF. Full variable domain (missing parts from reference TRBV7-8 and TRBJ2-1): GAGVSQSPRYKVAKRGQDVALRCDPISGHVSLFWYQQALGQGPEFLTYFQNEAQLDKSGLPSDRFFAERPEGSVSTLKIQRTQQEDSAVYLCASSSETTNPSYNEQFFGPGTRLTVL.

The CDR3 sequence: CASRTYRGANQPQHF. V and J are TRBV27 and TRBJ1-5; TCRdb reports TRBD1, a call that lacks DNA to check it against. This CDR3 comprises 15 residues. The germline V gene encodes CDR1 MNHEY and CDR2 SMNVEV (reference sequence).

The chain carries TRBV12-3 or TRBV12-4 and TRBJ1-1; as DNA is missing, the TRBD1 call by TCRdb cannot be tested. The CDR3 loop spans 15 amino acids. CDR3: CASSPPTGQFTEAFF.

V and J are TRBV30 and TRBJ1-1. This CDR3 comprises 12 residues. Looked up from germline, CDR1 is GTSNPN and CDR2 is SVGIG (reference sequence). The CDR3 region is CAWEGGGTEAFF.

The rearrangement links TRBV28 to TRBJ2-3; TCRdb's D call of TRBD2 is untestable without DNA. Germline CDR1 MDHEN, CDR2 SYDVKM. CDR3 length: 15 residues. The CDR3 here is CASSGLAGATDTQYF.

The rearrangement links TRBV24-1 to TRBJ2-2; TCRdb's assignment of TRBD1 cannot be checked, as there is no DNA. Germline lookup yields CDR1 KGHDR and CDR2 SFDVKD. The CDR3 is made up of 16 amino acids. The CDR3 here is CATSGVDRGNTGELFF.